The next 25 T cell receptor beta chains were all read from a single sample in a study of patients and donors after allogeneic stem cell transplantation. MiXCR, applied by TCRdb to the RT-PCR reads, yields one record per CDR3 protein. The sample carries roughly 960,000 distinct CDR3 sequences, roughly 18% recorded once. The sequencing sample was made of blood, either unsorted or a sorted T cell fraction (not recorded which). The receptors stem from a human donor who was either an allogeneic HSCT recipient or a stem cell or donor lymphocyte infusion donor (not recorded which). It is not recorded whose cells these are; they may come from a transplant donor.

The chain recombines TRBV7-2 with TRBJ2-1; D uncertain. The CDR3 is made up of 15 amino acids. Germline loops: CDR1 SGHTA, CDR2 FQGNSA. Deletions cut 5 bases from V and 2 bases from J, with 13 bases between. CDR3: CASSLMIGTYNEQFF. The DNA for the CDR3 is TGTGCCAGCAGCCTCATGATCGGTACCTACAATGAGCAGTTCTTC.

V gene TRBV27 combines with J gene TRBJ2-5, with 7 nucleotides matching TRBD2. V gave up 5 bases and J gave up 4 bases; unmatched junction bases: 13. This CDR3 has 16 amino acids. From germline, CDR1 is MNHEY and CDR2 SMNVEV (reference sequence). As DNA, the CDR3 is TGTGCCAGCAGTAAGACGGGGACTACGAAATTAGAGACCCAGTACTTC. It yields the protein CASSKTGTTKLETQYF.

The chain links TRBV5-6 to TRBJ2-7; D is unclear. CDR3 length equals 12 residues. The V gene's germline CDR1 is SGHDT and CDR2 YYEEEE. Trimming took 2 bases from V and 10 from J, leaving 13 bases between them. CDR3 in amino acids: CASSLRDSRQYF. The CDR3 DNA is TGTGCCAGCAGCTTAAGGGATTCTCGACAGTACTTC.

The chain's CDR3 is CASRASGGTNYEQYF. The CDR3 DNA is TGCGCCAGCAGGGCATCAGGGGGTACGAACTACGAGCAGTACTTC. This chain connects TRBV5-1 to TRBJ2-7, with 7 bases lining up with TRBD1. CDR1 SGHRS and CDR2 YFSETQ come from the germline V gene. CDR3 size: 15 residues. Trimming removed 5 bases from V and 3 bases from J; junction bases left unmatched: 11.

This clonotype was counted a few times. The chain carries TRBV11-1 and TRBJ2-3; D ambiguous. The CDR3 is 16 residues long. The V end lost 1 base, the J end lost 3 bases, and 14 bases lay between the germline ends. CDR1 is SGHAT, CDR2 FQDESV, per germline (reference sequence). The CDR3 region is CASSLVALRWTDTQYF. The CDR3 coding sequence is TGTGCCAGCAGCTTAGTGGCTCTCCGGTGGACAGATACGCAGTATTTT.

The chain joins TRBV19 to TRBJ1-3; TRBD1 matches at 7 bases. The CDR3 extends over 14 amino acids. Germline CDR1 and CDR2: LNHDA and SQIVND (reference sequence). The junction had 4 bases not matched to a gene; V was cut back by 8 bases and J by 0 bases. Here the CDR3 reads CASRDRFSGNTIYF. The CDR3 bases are TGTGCCAGTCGGGACAGATTCTCTGGAAACACCATATATTTT. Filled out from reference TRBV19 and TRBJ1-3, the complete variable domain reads DGGITQSPKYLFRKEGQNVTLSCEQNLNHDAMYWYRQDPGQGLRLIYYSQIVNDFQKGDIAEGYSVSREKKESFPLTVTSAQKNPTAFYLCASRDRFSGNTIYFGEGSWLTVV.

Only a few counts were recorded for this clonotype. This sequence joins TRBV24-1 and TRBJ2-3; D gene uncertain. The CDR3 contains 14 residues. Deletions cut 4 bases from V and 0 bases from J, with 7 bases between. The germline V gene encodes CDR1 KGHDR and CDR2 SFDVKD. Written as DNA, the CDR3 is TGTGCCACCAGTGACCCGAAAAGCACAGATACGCAGTATTTT. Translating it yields CATSDPKSTDTQYF.

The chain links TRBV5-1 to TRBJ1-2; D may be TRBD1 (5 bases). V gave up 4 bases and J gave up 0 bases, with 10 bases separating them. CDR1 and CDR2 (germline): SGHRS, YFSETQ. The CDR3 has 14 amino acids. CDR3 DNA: TGCGCCAGCAGCAGAGGGACGTCTAACTATGGCTACACCTTC. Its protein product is CASSRGTSNYGYTF.

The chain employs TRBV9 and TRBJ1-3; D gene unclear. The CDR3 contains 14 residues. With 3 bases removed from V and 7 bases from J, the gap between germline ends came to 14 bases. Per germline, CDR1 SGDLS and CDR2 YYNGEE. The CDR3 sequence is CASSGPPSGNTIYF. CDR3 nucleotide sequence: TGTGCCAGCAGCGGGCCCCCGTCGGGCAACACCATATATTTT.

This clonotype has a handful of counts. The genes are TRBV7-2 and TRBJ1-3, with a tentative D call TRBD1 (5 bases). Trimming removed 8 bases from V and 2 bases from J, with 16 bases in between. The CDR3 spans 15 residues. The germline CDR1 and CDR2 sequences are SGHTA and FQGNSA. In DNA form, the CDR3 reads TGTGCCAGCCGGGGACCTCTTCGGCCTGGAAACACCATATATTTT. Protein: CASRGPLRPGNTIYF. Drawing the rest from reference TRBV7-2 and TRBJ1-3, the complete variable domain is GAGVSQSPSNKVTEKGKDVELRCDPISGHTALYWYRQSLGQGLEFLIYFQGNSAPDKSGLPSDRFSAERTGGSVSTLTIQRTQQEDSAVYLCASRGPLRPGNTIYFGEGSWLTVV.

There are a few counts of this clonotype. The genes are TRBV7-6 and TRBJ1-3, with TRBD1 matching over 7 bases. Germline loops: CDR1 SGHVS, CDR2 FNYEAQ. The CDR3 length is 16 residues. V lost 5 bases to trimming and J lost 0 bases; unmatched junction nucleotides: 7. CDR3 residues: CASSPQGGISGNTIYF. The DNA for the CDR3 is TGTGCCAGCAGCCCTCAGGGGGGGATCTCTGGAAACACCATATATTTT.

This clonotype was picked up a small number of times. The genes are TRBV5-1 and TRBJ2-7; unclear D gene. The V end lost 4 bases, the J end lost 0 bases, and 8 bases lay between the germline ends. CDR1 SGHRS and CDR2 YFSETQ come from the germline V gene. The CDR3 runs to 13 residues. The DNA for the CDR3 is TGCGCCAGCAGCATTGGCCTCTCCTACGAGCAGTACTTC. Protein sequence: CASSIGLSYEQYF.

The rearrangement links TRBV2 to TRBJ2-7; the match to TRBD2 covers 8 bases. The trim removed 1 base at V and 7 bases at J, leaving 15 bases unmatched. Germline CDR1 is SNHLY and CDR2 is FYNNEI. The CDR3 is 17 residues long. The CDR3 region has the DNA TGTGCCAGCAGTGAAGAACGGAAGGTAGCGGGGCGGTTGGAGCAGTACTTC. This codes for CASSEERKVAGRLEQYF. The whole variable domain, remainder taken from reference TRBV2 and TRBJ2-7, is EPEVTQTPSHQVTQMGQEVILRCVPISNHLYFYWYRQILGQKVEFLVSFYNNEISEKSEIFDDQFSVERPDGSNFTLKIRSTKLEDSAMYFCASSEERKVAGRLEQYFGPGTRLTVT.

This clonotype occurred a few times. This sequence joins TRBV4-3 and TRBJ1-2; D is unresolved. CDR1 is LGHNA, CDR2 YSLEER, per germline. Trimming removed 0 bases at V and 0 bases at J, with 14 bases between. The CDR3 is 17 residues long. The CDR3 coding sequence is TGCGCCAGCAGCCAAGATCCCCCGCCCAGAGCTAACTATGGCTACACCTTC. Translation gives CASSQDPPPRANYGYTF.

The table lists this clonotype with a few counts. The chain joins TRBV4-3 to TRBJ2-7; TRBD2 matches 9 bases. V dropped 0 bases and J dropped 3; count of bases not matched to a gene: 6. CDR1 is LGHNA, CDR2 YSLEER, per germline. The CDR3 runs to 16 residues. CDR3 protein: CASSQDVRGGVYEQYF. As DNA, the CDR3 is TGCGCCAGCAGCCAAGATGTCCGCGGGGGGGTCTACGAGCAGTACTTC.

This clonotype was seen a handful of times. The CDR3 sequence: CASSPKRNTNSPLHF. The CDR3 region has the DNA TGTGCCAGCAGCCCCAAGAGAAATACTAATTCACCCCTCCACTTT. V is TRBV7-2 and J is TRBJ1-6; no definite D call. The CDR3 extends over 15 amino acids. The germline V and J ends were trimmed by 5 bases and 6 bases, with 14 bases remaining between them. Germline CDR1 reads SGHTA; CDR2 reads FQGNSA.

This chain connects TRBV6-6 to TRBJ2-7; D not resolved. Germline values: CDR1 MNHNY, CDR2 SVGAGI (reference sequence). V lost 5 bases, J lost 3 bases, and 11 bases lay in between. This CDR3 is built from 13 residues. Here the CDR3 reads CASSGTAHYEQYF. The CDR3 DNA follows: TGTGCCAGCAGTGGTACGGCCCACTACGAGCAGTACTTC.

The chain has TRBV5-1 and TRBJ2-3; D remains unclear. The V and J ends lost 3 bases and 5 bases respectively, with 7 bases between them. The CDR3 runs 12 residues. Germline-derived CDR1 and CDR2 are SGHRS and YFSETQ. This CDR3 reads CASSSKIDTQYF. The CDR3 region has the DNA TGCGCCAGCAGCTCCAAGATAGATACGCAGTATTTT. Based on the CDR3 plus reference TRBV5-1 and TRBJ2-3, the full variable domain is KAGVTQTPRYLIKTRGQQVTLSCSPISGHRSVSWYQQTPGQGLQFLFEYFSETQRNKGNFPGRFSGRQFSNSRSEMNVSTLELGDSALYLCASSSKIDTQYFGPGTRLTVL.

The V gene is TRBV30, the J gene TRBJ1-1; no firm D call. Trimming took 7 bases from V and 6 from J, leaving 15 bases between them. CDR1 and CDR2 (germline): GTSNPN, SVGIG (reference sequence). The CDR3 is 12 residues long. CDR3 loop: CASSRGGPEAFF. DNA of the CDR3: TGTGCCTCAAGCAGAGGTGGCCCTGAAGCTTTCTTT.

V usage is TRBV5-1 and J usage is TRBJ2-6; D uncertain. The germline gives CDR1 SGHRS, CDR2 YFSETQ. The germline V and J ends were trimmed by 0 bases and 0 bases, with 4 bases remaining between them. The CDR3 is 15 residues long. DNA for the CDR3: TGCGCCAGCAGCTTGGATGTCTCTGGGGCCAACGTCCTGACTTTC. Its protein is CASSLDVSGANVLTF. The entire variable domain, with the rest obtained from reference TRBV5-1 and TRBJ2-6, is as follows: KAGVTQTPRYLIKTRGQQVTLSCSPISGHRSVSWYQQTPGQGLQFLFEYFSETQRNKGNFPGRFSGRQFSNSRSEMNVSTLELGDSALYLCASSLDVSGANVLTFGAGSRLTVL.

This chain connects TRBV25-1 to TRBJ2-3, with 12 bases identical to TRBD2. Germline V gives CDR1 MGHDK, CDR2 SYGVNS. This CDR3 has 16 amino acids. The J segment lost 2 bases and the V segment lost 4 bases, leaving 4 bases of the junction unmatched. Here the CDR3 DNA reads TGTGCCAGCAGTGCGGGACTAGCGGGCAACACAGATACGCAGTATTTT. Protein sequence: CASSAGLAGNTDTQYF.

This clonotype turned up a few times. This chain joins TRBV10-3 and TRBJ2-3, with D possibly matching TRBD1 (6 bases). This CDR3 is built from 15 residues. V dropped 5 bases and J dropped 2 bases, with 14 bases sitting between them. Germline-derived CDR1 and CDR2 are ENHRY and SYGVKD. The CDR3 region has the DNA TGTGCCATCAGTACCGACAGGACTCTCACAGATACGCAGTATTTT. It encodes CAISTDRTLTDTQYF.

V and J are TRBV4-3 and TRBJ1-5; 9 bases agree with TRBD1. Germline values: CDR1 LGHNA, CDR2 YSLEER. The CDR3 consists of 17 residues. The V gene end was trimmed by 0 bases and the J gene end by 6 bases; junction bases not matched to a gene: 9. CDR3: CASSQDTARQGGQPQHF. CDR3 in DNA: TGCGCCAGCAGCCAAGATACGGCCAGACAGGGGGGTCAGCCCCAGCATTTT.

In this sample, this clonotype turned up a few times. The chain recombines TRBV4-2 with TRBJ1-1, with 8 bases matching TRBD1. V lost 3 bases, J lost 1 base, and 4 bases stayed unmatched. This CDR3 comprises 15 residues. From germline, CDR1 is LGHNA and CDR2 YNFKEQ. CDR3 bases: TGTGCCAGCAGCCAGACCGGGACAGGGAACACTGAAGCTTTCTTT. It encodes CASSQTGTGNTEAFF.

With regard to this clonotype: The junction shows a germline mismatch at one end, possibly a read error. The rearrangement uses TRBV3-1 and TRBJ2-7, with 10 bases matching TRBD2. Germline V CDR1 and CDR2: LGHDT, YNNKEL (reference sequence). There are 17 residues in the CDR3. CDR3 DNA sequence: TGTGCCAGCGGCCAAGATAGGCTAGCGGGGGACATCTACGAGCAGTACTTC. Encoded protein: CASGQDRLAGDIYEQYF.